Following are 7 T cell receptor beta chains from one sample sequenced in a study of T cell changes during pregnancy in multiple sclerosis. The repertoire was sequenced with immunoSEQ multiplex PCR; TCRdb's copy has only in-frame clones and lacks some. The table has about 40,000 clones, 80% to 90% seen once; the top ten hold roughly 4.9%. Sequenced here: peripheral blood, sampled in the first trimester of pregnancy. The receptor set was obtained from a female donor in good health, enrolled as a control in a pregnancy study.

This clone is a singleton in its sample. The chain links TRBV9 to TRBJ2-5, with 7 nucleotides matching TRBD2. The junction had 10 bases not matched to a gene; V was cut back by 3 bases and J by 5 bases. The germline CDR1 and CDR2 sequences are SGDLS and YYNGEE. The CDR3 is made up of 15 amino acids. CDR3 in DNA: TGTGCCAGCAGCGCGACTAGCCTCCCGGCGGAGACCCAGTACTTC. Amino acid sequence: CASSATSLPAETQYF.

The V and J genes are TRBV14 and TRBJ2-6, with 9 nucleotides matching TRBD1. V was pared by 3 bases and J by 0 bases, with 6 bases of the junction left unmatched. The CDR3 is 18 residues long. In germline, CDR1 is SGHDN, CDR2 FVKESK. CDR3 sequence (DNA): TGTGCCAGCAGCCAGTGGACAGGGGTGACCTCTGGGGCCAACGTCCTGACTTTC. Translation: CASSQWTGVTSGANVLTF.

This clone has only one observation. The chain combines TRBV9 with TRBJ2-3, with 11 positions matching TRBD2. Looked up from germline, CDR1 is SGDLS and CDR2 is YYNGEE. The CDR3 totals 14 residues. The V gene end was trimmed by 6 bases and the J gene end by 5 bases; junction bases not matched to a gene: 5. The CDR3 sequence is CASNSGGDGDTQYF. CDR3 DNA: TGTGCCAGCAATAGCGGGGGGGATGGAGATACGCAGTATTTT. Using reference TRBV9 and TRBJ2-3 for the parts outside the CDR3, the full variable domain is DSGVTQTPKHLITATGQRVTLRCSPRSGDLSVYWYQQSLDQGLQFLIQYYNGEERAKGNILERFSAQQFPDLHSELNLSSLELGDSALYFCASNSGGDGDTQYFGPGTRLTVL.

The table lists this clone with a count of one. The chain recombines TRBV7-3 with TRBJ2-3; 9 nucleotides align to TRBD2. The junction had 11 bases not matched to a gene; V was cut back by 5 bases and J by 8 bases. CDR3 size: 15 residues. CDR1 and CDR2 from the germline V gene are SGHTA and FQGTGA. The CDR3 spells CASSRQASGIGTQYF. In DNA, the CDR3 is TGTGCCAGCAGCCGTCAGGCTAGCGGGATAGGTACGCAGTATTTT.

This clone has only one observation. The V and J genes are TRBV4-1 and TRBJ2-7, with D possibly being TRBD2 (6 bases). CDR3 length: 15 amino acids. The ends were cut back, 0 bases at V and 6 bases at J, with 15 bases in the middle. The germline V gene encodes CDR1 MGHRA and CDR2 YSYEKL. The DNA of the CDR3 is TGCGCCAGCAGCCAAGATCGGGGGACCACGATCGAGCAGTACTTC. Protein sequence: CASSQDRGTTIEQYF.

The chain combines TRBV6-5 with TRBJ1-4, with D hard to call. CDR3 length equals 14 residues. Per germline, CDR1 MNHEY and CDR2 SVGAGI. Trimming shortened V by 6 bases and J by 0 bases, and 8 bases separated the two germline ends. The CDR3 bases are TGTGCCAGCAGCGGCAGCGCAACTAATGAAAAACTGTTTTTT. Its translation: CASSGSATNEKLFF.

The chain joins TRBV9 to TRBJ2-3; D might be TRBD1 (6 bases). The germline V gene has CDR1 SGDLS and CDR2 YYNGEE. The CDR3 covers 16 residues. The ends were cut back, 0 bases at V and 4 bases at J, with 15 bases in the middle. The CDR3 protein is CASSVGTEGVADTQYF. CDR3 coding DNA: TGTGCCAGCAGCGTAGGGACCGAGGGGGTCGCAGATACGCAGTATTTT.